Described below is a single TCR beta chain sequence and its context. What it recognizes is unknown. The sample belongs to a study of a mutant IDH1 vaccine in newly diagnosed glioma. Study observations and caveats: Pseudoprogression seemingly bore no relation to changes in top peripheral T cell clonotypes.

From germline, CDR1 is PRHDT and CDR2 FYEKMQ (reference sequence). The CDR3 extends over 13 amino acids. Trimming cost V 8 bases and J 4 bases, with 15 bases left between them. Time point meaning: week 35, safety follow-up. One vaccine dose held 300 ug of mutant IDH1 20-mer peptide and came with topical imiquimod. The protocol was immunoSEQ multiplex PCR, while the TCRdb copy is restricted to in-frame clones and leaves out a portion. The sample holds tens of thousands of clones, 84% seen once. The clonotype was recovered from a man aged 25-45 years with glioma. Sequenced material: PBMCs, taken from a glioma patient whose treatment included an IDH1 peptide vaccine. This rearrangement joins TRBV13 to TRBJ2-7, with a weak D call TRBD2 (5 bases). DNA for the CDR3: TGTGCCAGCGGCCCCGGGAACGCGTACGAGCAGTACTTC. It codes for CASGPGNAYEQYF.